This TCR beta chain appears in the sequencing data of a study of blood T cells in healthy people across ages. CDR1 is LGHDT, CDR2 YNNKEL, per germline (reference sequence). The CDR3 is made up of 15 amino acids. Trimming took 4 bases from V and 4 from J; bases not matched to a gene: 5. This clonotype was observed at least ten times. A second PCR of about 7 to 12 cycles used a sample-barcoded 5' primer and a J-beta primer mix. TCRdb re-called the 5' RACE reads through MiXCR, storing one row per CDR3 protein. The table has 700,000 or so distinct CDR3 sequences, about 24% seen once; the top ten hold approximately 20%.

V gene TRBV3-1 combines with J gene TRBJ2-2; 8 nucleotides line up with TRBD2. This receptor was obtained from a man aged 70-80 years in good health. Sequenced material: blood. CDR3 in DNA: TGTGCCAGCAGCCTTGGGACTAGTGGCACCGGGGAGCTGTTTTTT. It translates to CASSLGTSGTGELFF.